This passage covers 16 T cell receptor beta chains from one sample sequenced in a study of cytomegalovirus exposure and HLA in healthy donors. 13 Jbeta primers and 60 Vbeta primers were used for the PCR. Sequencing used immunoSEQ multiplex PCR; TCRdb keeps in-frame clones, though not all of them. Of 120,000 to 150,000 clones in the sample, 60% to 80% were seen once. The sample comprised PBMCs. These receptors were taken from a female donor in good health and CMV-seronegative.

The chain employs TRBV20-1 and TRBJ2-1, with D perhaps matching TRBD2 (5 bases). The CDR3 runs to 11 residues. CDR1 is DFQATT and CDR2 is SNEGSKA in the germline V gene (reference sequence). V lost 7 bases to trimming and J lost 9 bases, with 13 bases between them. The CDR3 DNA sequence: TGCAGTGTCCCAACTGGAGGTGAGCAGTTCTTC. Its translation: CSVPTGGEQFF.

This clone was recorded a few times. The chain carries TRBV25-1 and TRBJ2-7; D possibly corresponds to TRBD1 (6 bases). In germline, CDR1 is MGHDK, CDR2 SYGVNS. The length of the CDR3 is 13 residues. The ends were cut back, 1 base at V and 7 bases at J, with 11 bases in the middle. The CDR3 loop is CASSESRGGEQYF. The CDR3 coding sequence is TGTGCCAGCAGTGAATCCAGGGGTGGGGAGCAGTACTTC.

The chain recombines TRBV10-2 with TRBJ2-7, with D unresolved. CDR1 is WSHSY, CDR2 SAAADI, per germline. The CDR3 length is 11 residues. Trimming pared 6 bases from V and 3 bases from J, leaving 6 bases between. The CDR3, as DNA: TGCGCCAGCAGACAAGACTACGAGCAGTACTTC. Translating gives CASRQDYEQYF.

The rearrangement joins TRBV29-1 to TRBJ1-2; the D is unclear. The CDR3 spans 14 residues. Trimming took off 4 bases at V and 1 base at J, with 13 bases between the two ends. CDR1 and CDR2 (germline): SQVTM, ANQGSEA. The CDR3: CSVAQENLNYGYTF. CDR3 nucleotide sequence: TGCAGCGTTGCCCAGGAAAATCTTAACTATGGCTACACCTTC.

V is TRBV19 and J is TRBJ1-4; perhaps TRBD1 as D (6 bases). The V and J ends lost 3 bases and 4 bases respectively, with 15 bases between them. The CDR3 totals 16 residues. CDR1 and CDR2 (germline): LNHDA, SQIVND (reference sequence). The CDR3 DNA reads as TGTGCCAGTAGTATCAGGGGCAGGCCCGTTAATGAAAAACTGTTTTTT. Its translation: CASSIRGRPVNEKLFF.

In nucleotides, the CDR3 is TGTGCCAGCAGCCGCCGCGGAACAGGGGGCTTGAACACTGAAGCTTTCTTT. This encodes CASSRRGTGGLNTEAFF. J is TRBJ1-1 and V is TRBV7-9, with 9 nucleotides matching TRBD1. Germline assignment: CDR1 SEHNR and CDR2 FQNEAQ (reference sequence). This CDR3 spans 17 amino acids. J gave up 0 bases and V 5 bases, and 10 bases lay outside the gene matches.

This clone was counted a few times. The CDR3 spells CASSPGRGNEKLFF. CDR3 sequence (DNA): TGCGCCAGCAGCCCAGGGAGGGGGAATGAAAAACTGTTTTTT. The chain carries TRBV5-1 and TRBJ1-4; D might be TRBD1 (6 bases). CDR3 length: 14 amino acids. Germline V lookup: CDR1 SGHRS, CDR2 YFSETQ. Trimming removed 4 bases from V and 5 bases from J, with 12 bases in between.

The V call is TRBV7-8, the J call TRBJ2-3, with D possibly matching TRBD1 (6 bases). Germline V gene data show CDR1 as SGHVS and CDR2 as FQNEAQ. The V gene lost 2 bases and the J gene lost 5 bases, with 14 bases spanning the gap. This CDR3 spans 15 amino acids. The CDR3 loop reads CASSLRQGPGDTQYF. The CDR3, as DNA: TGTGCCAGCAGCTTACGCCAGGGGCCAGGAGATACGCAGTATTTT.

The gene calls are TRBV18 and TRBJ2-1; perhaps TRBD1 as D (5 bases). From germline, CDR1 is KGHSH and CDR2 LQKENI. Between the trimmed V and J ends, which lost 4 bases and 5 bases, there was a span of 15 bases. The CDR3 is made up of 15 amino acids. CDR3 bases: TGTGCCAGCTCACTGCAGGTCAGGGCCGACAATGAGCAGTTCTTC. Protein product: CASSLQVRADNEQFF.

This clone has just a few counts. The chain joins TRBV2 to TRBJ1-1; 8 positions agree with TRBD1. Germline-derived CDR1 and CDR2 are SNHLY and FYNNEI. The CDR3 covers 14 residues. Trimming cost V 4 bases and J 5 bases; bases outside gene matches: 6. CDR3 coding DNA: TGTGCCAGCAGTGCGGACAGGGCACGGACTGAAGCTTTCTTT. Its translation: CASSADRARTEAFF.

The chain combines TRBV6-1 with TRBJ2-3, with 7 bases matching TRBD2. CDR3 length equals 14 residues. With 6 bases clipped from V and 5 bases from J, the junction kept 8 bases outside the gene matches. CDR1 is MNHNS and CDR2 is SASEGT in the germline V gene. The DNA of the CDR3 is TGTGCCAGCAGGGGGGGGTCAGCGGGAGATACGCAGTATTTT. Its translation is CASRGGSAGDTQYF.

The V call is TRBV5-1, the J call TRBJ1-1; TRBD1 matches at 7 bases. Germline V gene data show CDR1 as SGHRS and CDR2 as YFSETQ. J was trimmed by 10 bases and V by 0 bases; bases with no gene match: 9. The length of the CDR3 is 14 residues. CDR3 sequence reads: CASSLGGTEEGAFF. The CDR3 region has the DNA TGCGCCAGCAGCTTGGGAGGGACAGAAGAAGGAGCTTTCTTT.

V and J are TRBV9 and TRBJ2-7; D is perhaps TRBD1 (6 bases). Trimming pared 1 base from V and 3 bases from J, leaving 20 bases between. Germline V gives CDR1 SGDLS, CDR2 YYNGEE. The CDR3 totals 17 residues. CDR3 DNA sequence: TGTGCCAGCAGCGTATCCGCCGACAGGAGAGGTGGCTACGAGCAGTACTTC. It encodes CASSVSADRRGGYEQYF.

The chain employs TRBV5-5 and TRBJ1-5, with D uncertain. CDR1 is SGHKS, CDR2 YYEKEE, per germline (reference sequence). Trimming left V 2 bases short and J 3 bases short, with 6 bases between. This CDR3 has 13 residues. The CDR3 nucleotides read TGTGCCAGCAGCTTCCTAACCAATCAGCCCCAGCATTTT. Protein: CASSFLTNQPQHF.

This sequence joins TRBV11-2 and TRBJ1-2, with D uncertain. The germline V and J ends were trimmed by 2 bases and 2 bases, with 9 bases remaining between them. CDR3 length: 14 residues. Germline CDR1 SGHAT, CDR2 FQNNGV. CDR3 amino acids: CASSLRPGNYGYTF. CDR3 nucleotide sequence: TGTGCCAGCAGCTTAAGGCCGGGGAACTATGGCTACACCTTC.

This sequence joins TRBV27 and TRBJ1-1; D gene unclear. The CDR3 consists of 15 residues. The V end lost 1 base, the J end lost 1 base, and 10 bases lay between the germline ends. Germline assignment: CDR1 MNHEY and CDR2 SMNVEV (reference sequence). The CDR3 sequence: CASSLFPEQNTEAFF. DNA of the CDR3: TGTGCCAGCAGTTTATTTCCGGAGCAGAACACTGAAGCTTTCTTT.